This T cell receptor beta chain is from a study of T cell repertoires in cytomegalovirus infection. Using its own MiXCR run on the reads, TCRdb lists one record per CDR3 protein. The repertoire holds fewer than 130,000 distinct CDR3 sequences, with around 45% as singletons. Details on this clonotype: Its antigen remains unknown.

The CDR3 covers 10 residues. In germline, CDR1 is MNHNY, CDR2 SVGAGI (reference sequence). Trimming removed 9 bases at V and 8 bases at J, with 10 bases between. The material was CD8+ T cells from cultured PBMCs, obtained from culture after CMV antigen stimulation. The source of this sequence is a human donor in good health (CMV status not recorded). Some clones in this sample may be carry-over from other donors' samples. The chain has TRBV6-6 and TRBJ1-2, with D possibly TRBD1 on 5 matching bases. As DNA, the CDR3 is TGTGCCAGTAAGCGGGGCGGCTACACCTTC. The encoded protein is CASKRGGYTF.